This entry is about one T cell receptor (beta chain). The antigen is unknown. Nonneoplastic adjacent lung devoid of atypia was obtained no less than 2 cm from the tumor margin. Using immunoSEQ multiplex PCR, the repertoire was profiled, and TCRdb retains in-frame clones only, with some absent. Of fewer than 350 clones in the sample, approximately 40% were seen once. The data originate from a study of T cells in localized non-small cell lung cancer. Study-level results: Among the top 100 tumor clones, a median about 52 appeared in adjacent lung. The study linked higher blood T cell density to longer overall survival.

The sequencing here drew on normal lung tissue next to the tumor, taken before any cancer treatment. The TCR comes from a male donor aged 60 or older with stage III lung adenocarcinoma.

The CDR3 DNA reads TGTGCCAGCAGCTCGCGGACAGGGGGCGAAGCTAACTATGGCTACACCTTC. Amino acids: CASSSRTGGEANYGYTF. The chain has TRBV11-3 and TRBJ1-2, with 11 bases matching TRBD1. CDR1 is SGHNT, CDR2 YENEEA, per germline. J gave up 0 bases and V 4 bases, and 7 bases lay outside the gene matches. This CDR3 is built from 17 residues.